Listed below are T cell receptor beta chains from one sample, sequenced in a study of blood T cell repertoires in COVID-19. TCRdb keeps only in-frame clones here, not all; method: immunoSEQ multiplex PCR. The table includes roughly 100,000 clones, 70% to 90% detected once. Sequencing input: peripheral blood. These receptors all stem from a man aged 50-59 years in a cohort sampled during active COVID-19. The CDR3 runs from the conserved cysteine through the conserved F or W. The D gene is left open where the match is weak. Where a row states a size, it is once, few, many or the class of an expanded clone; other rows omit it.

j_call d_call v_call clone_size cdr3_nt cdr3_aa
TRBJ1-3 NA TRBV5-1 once TGCGCCAGCAGCTTGGGGGGAGGATCTGGAAACACCATATATTTT CASSLGGGSGNTIYF
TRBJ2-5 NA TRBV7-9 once TGTGCCAGCAGCCTCCGACTAGTCCAAGAGACCCAGTACTTC CASSLRLVQETQYF
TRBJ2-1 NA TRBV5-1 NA TGCGCCAGCAGCTTGGGCCCCTTAAGACTGGAAAATGAGCAGTTCTTC CASSLGPLRLENEQFF
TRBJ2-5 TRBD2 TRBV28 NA TGTGCCAGCAGTTCGACCCGGGGGGGAGAGACCCAGTACTTC CASSSTRGGETQYF
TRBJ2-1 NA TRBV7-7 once TGTGCTAGGGGGTGGGCGACGGGTTCTGACAATGAGCAGTTCTTC CARGWATGSDNEQFF
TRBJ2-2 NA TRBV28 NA TGTGCCAGCAGTTTAGAGGGAGGCGGCGGGGAGCTGTTTTTT CASSLEGGGGELFF
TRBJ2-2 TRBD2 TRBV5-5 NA TGTGCCAGCAGCTTGGAGGCGGGACTAAAGGGTTCCGGGGAGCTGTTTTTT CASSLEAGLKGSGELFF
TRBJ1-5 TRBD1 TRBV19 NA TGTGCCAGTAGTACCGGACAGGGAGCAGATCAGCCCCAGCATTTT CASSTGQGADQPQHF
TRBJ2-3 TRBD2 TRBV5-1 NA TGCGCCAGCAGCTTGTTAGCGGGGGGAACAGATACGCAGTATTTT CASSLLAGGTDTQYF
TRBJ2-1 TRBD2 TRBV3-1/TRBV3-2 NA TGTGCCAGCAGCCAAACCAGCGGACTCAGTGTGGGGGGGATATACAATGAGCAGTTCTTC CASSQTSGLSVGGIYNEQFF
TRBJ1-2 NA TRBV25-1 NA TGTGCCAGCAGTGAAATGGACAGTTATGGCTACACCTTC CASSEMDSYGYTF
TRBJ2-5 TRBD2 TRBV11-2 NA TGTGCCAGCAGCCACAGCGGGGGGGAGGGAGAGACCCAGTACTTC CASSHSGGEGETQYF
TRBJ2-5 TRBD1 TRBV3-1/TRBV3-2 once TGTGCCAGCAGAACAGGACAGGGGCGGGCGGAGACCCAGTACTTC CASRTGQGRAETQYF
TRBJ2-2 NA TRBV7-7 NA TGTGCCAGCAGCTTGGGGCAGAACACCGGGGAGCTGTTTTTT CASSLGQNTGELFF
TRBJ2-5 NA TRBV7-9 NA TGTGCCAGCAGCCTCCTCGTGGAGACCCAGTACTTC CASSLLVETQYF
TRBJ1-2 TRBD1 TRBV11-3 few TGTGCCAGCAGCTCGGATGGGACAGCCAACTATGGCTACACCTTC CASSSDGTANYGYTF
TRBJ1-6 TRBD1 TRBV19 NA TGTGCCAGTAGTATAGAGCGGACAGGTCTTTCACCCCTCCACTTT CASSIERTGLSPLHF
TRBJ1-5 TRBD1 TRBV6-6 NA TGTGCCAGCAGTTACGGACAGGGGGCGCGCAATCAGCCCCAGCATTTT CASSYGQGARNQPQHF
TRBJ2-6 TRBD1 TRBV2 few TGTGCCAGCGGGACAGGGGGGTCTGGGGCCAACGTCCTGACTTTC CASGTGGSGANVLTF
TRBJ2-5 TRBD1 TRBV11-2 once TGTGCCAGCAGCCGGGGACAGAAAGAGACCCAGTACTTC CASSRGQKETQYF
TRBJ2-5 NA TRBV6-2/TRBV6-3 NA TGTGCCAGCAGTAGGGGGTCGCTAGAGACCCAGTACTTC CASSRGSLETQYF
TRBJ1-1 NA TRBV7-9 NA TGTGCCAGCAGCTTAGATTGGGCCGAAGCTTTCTTT CASSLDWAEAFF
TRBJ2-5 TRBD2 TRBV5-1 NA TGCGCCAGCAGGACACTAGCGGGGGGCAACCAAGAGACCCAGTACTTC CASRTLAGGNQETQYF
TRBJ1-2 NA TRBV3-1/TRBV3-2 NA TGTGCCAGCAGCCAAGGCTCCGGCTATGGCTACACCTTC CASSQGSGYGYTF
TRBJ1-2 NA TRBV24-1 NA TGTGCCACCAGTGCCAGTAACTATGGCTACACCTTC CATSASNYGYTF
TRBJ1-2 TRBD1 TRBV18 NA TGTGCCAGCTCACCAGGGAACAGGGGGTCTAACTATGGCTACACCTTC CASSPGNRGSNYGYTF
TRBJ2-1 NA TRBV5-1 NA TGCGCCAGCAGCTTGGACACCAATGAGCAGTTCTTC CASSLDTNEQFF
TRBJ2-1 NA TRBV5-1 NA TGCGCCAGCAGCCTGCTACGACAGACGAGCTCCTACAATGAGCAGTTCTTC CASSLLRQTSSYNEQFF
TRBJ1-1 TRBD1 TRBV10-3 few TGTGCCATCAGGACACAGGGGGACACTGAAGCTTTCTTT CAIRTQGDTEAFF
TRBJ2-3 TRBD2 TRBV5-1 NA TGCGCCAGCAGCTCGGGACTAGCGGGGGGAACAGATACGCAGTATTTT CASSSGLAGGTDTQYF
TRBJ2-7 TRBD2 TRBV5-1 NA TGCGCCAGCAGCTTACTAGCGAGCTCCTACGAGCAGTACTTC CASSLLASSYEQYF
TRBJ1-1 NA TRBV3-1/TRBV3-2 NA TGTGCCAGCAGCCCTTCCGGGGTAGCGGCTGAAGCTTTCTTT CASSPSGVAAEAFF
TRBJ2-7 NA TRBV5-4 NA TGTGCCAGCAGGCCCTCGGATGCAACAGGGCGCAACGAGCAGTACTTC CASRPSDATGRNEQYF
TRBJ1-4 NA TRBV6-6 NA TGTGCCAGCAGTTACTTAAGAAGAGGGGAAAAACTGTTTTTT CASSYLRRGEKLFF
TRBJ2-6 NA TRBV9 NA TGTGCCAGCAGCGCTTCCGGACTCATCTCTGGGGCCAACGTCCTGACTTTC CASSASGLISGANVLTF
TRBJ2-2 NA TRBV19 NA TGTGCCAGTAGGACTGCCCCTGGGACTTTAGGCGGGGAGCTGTTTTTT CASRTAPGTLGGELFF
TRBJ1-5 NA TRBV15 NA TGTGCCACCAGCAGAGATTGGCGGGGGGAAAGCAATCAGCCCCAGCATTTT CATSRDWRGESNQPQHF
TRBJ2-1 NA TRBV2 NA TGTGCCAGCAGTGCTCGGGACAATGAGCAGTTCTTC CASSARDNEQFF
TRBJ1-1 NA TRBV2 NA TGTGCCAGCACGTATCGGAACACTGAAGCTTTCTTT CASTYRNTEAFF
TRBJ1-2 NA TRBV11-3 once TGTGCCAGCAGCGTCAACAGGGAGACTGGCTACACCTTC CASSVNRETGYTF
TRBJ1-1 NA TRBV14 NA TGTGCCAGCAGCCAAGTCTTCGGGGGGAGGAACACTGAAGCTTTCTTT CASSQVFGGRNTEAFF
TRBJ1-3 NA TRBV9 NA TGTGCCAGCAGCGTAGAGGCGGCGTCTGGAAACACCATATATTTT CASSVEAASGNTIYF
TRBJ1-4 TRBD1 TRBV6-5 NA TGTGCCAGCAGGACAGGGGGGACTAATGAAAAACTGTTTTTT CASRTGGTNEKLFF
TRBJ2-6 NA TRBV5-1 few TGCGCCAGCAGCTTGTCGGGCTCTGGGGCCAACGTCCTGACTTTC CASSLSGSGANVLTF
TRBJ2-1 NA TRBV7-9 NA TGTGCCAGCAGCTTAGGGGCAGGGGAGTCGAATGAGCAGTTCTTC CASSLGAGESNEQFF
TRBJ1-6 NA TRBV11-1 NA TGTGCCAGCAGCTTACAGGTTCGTTCACCCCTCCACTTT CASSLQVRSPLHF
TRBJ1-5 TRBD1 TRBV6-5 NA TGTGCCAGCAGGGGACAGCCTAGCAATCAGCCCCAGCATTTT CASRGQPSNQPQHF
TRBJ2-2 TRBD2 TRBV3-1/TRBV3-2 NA TGTGCCAGCAGCCTGGGACTAGGGGGCACCGGGGAGCTGTTTTTT CASSLGLGGTGELFF
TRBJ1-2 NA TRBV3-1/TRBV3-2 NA TGTGCCAGCAGCCAAGGATCAGAATATGGCTACACCTTC CASSQGSEYGYTF
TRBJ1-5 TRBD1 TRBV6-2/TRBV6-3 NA TGTGCCAGCAGCTGGACAGGGGCAGCGCAGCCCCAGCATTTT CASSWTGAAQPQHF
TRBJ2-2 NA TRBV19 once TGTGCCAGTAGTATAGTCGGTAACACCGGGGAGCTGTTTTTT CASSIVGNTGELFF